The 7 T cell receptor beta chains listed next were all sequenced from one sample in a study of T cell changes during pregnancy in multiple sclerosis. The assay was immunoSEQ multiplex PCR, and TCRdb's table has in-frame clones only and misses some. The table includes 40,000 or so clones, over 85% detected once. Here the sequenced sample was CD4+ T cells from peripheral blood mononuclear cells, taken before pregnancy. The origin of the receptors is a female donor with multiple sclerosis, enrolled in a pregnancy study.

This chain connects TRBV2 to TRBJ1-1, with TRBD1 as a possible D gene (6 bases). CDR1 and CDR2 (germline): SNHLY, FYNNEI. The CDR3 is 12 amino acids. The V and J ends lost 6 bases and 6 bases respectively, with 11 bases between them. The CDR3, as DNA: TGTGCCAGCAGACTGGGGGGGCCTGAAGCTTTCTTT. The encoded protein is CASRLGGPEAFF.

This chain's CDR3 is CASSLTGILNYGYTF. CDR3 bases: TGTGCCAGCAGCTTGACCGGGATTCTTAACTATGGCTACACCTTC. This chain connects TRBV5-4 to TRBJ1-2; D is unclear. Germline CDR1 reads SGHNT; CDR2 reads YYREEE (reference sequence). V lost 1 base and J 1 base, leaving 11 bases between the germline ends. The CDR3 consists of 15 residues.

This clone has just one count. The genes are TRBV7-2 and TRBJ1-1; TRBD1 agrees at 11 bases. CDR1 and CDR2 from the germline V gene are SGHTA and FQGNSA. V shed 1 base, J shed 3 bases, and the junction held 10 bases outside the gene matches. CDR3 length: 18 amino acids. CDR3 sequence reads: CASSLEIVRDRGDTEAFF. For the CDR3, the DNA is TGTGCCAGCAGCTTAGAAATAGTTCGGGACAGGGGGGACACTGAAGCTTTCTTT.

The genes are TRBV6-5 and TRBJ1-2; weak D call: TRBD1 (5 bases). This CDR3 region has 13 residues. Germline CDR1 is MNHEY and CDR2 is SVGAGI. The germline V and J ends were trimmed by 3 bases and 1 base, with 6 bases remaining between them. CDR3 loop: CASSYGHNYGYTF. As DNA, the CDR3 is TGTGCCAGCAGTTATGGACATAACTATGGCTACACCTTC.

The rearrangement uses TRBV25-1 and TRBJ1-1; possibly TRBD1 for D (6 bases). V shed 6 bases and J shed 1 base, with 15 bases lying between them. From germline, CDR1 is MGHDK and CDR2 SYGVNS. This CDR3 region has 15 residues. The DNA for the CDR3 is TGTGCCAGCAGAACCACAGGGCGGAGGAACACTGAAGCTTTCTTT. Protein sequence: CASRTTGRRNTEAFF.

The chain joins TRBV7-2 to TRBJ2-1; TRBD2 matches 11 bases. Germline CDR1 is SGHTA and CDR2 is FQGNSA. V lost 1 base to trimming and J lost 12 bases; unmatched junction nucleotides: 5. The CDR3 covers 14 residues. The CDR3 loop is CASSLDRLAGGQFF. The CDR3 DNA sequence: TGTGCCAGCAGCTTAGATCGGCTAGCGGGGGGGCAGTTCTTC. Based on the CDR3 plus reference TRBV7-2 and TRBJ2-1, the full variable domain is GAGVSQSPSNKVTEKGKDVELRCDPISGHTALYWYRQSLGQGLEFLIYFQGNSAPDKSGLPSDRFSAERTGGSVSTLTIQRTQQEDSAVYLCASSLDRLAGGQFFGPGTRLTVL.

This clone was recorded a few times. The rearrangement uses TRBV28 and TRBJ2-3, with D perhaps matching TRBD2 (5 bases). The V and J ends lost 7 bases and 6 bases respectively, with 11 bases between them. The CDR3 totals 12 residues. Germline CDR1 MDHEN, CDR2 SYDVKM. As DNA, the CDR3 is TGTGCCAGCACCACTAGGTTGGATACGCAGTATTTT. This encodes CASTTRLDTQYF.